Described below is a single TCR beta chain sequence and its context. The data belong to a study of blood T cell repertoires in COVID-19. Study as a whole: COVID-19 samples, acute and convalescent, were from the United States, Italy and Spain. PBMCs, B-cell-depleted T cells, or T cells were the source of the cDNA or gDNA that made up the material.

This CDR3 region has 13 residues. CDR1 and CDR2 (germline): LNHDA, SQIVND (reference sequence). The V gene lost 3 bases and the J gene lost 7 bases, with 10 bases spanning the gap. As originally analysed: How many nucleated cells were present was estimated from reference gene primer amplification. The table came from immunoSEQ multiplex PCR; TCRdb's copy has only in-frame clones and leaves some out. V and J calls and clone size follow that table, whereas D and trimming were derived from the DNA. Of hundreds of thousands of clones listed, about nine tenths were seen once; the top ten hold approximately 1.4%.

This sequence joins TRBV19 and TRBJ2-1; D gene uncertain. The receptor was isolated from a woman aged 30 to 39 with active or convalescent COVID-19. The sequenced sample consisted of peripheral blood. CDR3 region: CASSMGSRNEQFF. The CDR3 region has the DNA TGTGCCAGTAGTATGGGTAGCCGGAATGAGCAGTTCTTC.